This T cell receptor (beta chain) was recovered during a study of neoadjuvant anti-PD-1 for oral cavity cancer. Study-wide results and limits: Higher pretreatment Treg/Th17 ratios tracked higher pretreatment blood clonality. TCR analyses covered only a few patients per response group.

Remarks on this clone: The antigen remains unidentified.

Measured with immunoSEQ multiplex PCR; TCRdb has only the in-frame clones, and not every one. The table includes about 14,000 clones, 55% to 65% detected once. The ends were cut back, 2 bases at V and 7 bases at J, with 12 bases in the middle. This CDR3 is built from 14 residues. Germline CDR1 SGHDT, CDR2 YYEEEE. The clonotype was recovered from a person aged 40 to 85 with oral cavity squamous cell carcinoma. Source: PBMCs, taken before nivolumab (anti-PD-1) treatment. The rearrangement uses TRBV5-6 and TRBJ2-2, with D possibly TRBD2 on 6 matching bases. CDR3 residues: CASSFSSAGGELFF. CDR3 nucleotide sequence: TGTGCCAGCAGCTTTTCTAGCGCAGGCGGGGAGCTGTTTTTT.